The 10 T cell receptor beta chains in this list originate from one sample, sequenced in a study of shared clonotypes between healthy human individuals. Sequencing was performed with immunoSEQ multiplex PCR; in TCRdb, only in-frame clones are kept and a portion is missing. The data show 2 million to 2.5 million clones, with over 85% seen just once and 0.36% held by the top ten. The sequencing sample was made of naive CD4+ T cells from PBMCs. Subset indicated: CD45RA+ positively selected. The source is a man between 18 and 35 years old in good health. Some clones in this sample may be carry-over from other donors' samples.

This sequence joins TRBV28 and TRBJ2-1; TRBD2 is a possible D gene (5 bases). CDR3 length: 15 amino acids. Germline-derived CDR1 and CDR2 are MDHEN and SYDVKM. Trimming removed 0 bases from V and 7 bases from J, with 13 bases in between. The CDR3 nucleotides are TGTGCCAGCAGTTTATGGGCGGGCCTAGCTAATGAGCAGTTCTTC. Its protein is CASSLWAGLANEQFF.

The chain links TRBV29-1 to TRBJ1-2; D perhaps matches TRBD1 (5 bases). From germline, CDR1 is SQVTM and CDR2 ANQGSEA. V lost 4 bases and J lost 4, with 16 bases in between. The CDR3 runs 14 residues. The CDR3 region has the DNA TGCAGCGTTGCCGAAGGGGCGGTCGGCTATGGCTACACCTTC. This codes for CSVAEGAVGYGYTF. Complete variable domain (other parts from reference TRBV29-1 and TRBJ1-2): SAVISQKPSRDICQRGTSLTIQCQVDSQVTMMFWYRQQPGQSLTLIATANQGSEATYESGFVIDKFPISRPNLTFSTLTVSNMSPEDSSIYLCSVAEGAVGYGYTFGSGTRLTVV.

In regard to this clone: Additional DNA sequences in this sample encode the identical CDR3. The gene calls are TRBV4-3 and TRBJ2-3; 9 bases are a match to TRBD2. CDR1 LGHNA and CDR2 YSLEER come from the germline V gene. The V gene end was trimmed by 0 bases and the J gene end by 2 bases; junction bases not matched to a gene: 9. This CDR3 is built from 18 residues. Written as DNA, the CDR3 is TGCGCCAGCAGCCAAGATTGGGGCGGGAGGGCCCCCACAGATACGCAGTATTTT. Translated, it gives CASSQDWGGRAPTDTQYF.

CDR3 protein: CASSLQAGNTIYF. Written as DNA, the CDR3 is TGTGCCAGCAGCTTGCAGGCTGGAAACACCATATATTTT. The chain carries TRBV7-2 and TRBJ1-3; D gene ambiguous. Trimming left V 3 bases short and J 2 bases short, with 5 bases between. CDR1 is SGHTA and CDR2 is FQGNSA in the germline V gene. The CDR3 loop spans 13 amino acids.

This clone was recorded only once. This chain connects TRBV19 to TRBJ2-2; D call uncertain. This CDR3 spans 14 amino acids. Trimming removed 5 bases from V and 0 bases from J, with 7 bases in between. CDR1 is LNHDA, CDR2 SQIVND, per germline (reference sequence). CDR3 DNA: TGTGCCAGTAGTGCAACCTCGAACACCGGGGAGCTGTTTTTT. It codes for CASSATSNTGELFF.

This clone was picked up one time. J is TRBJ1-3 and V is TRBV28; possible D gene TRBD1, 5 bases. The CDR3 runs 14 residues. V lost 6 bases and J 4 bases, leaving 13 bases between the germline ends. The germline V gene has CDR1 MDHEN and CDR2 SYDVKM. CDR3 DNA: TGTGCCAGCAGGCCCCCAGGGAAAGGAAACACCATATATTTT. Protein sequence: CASRPPGKGNTIYF. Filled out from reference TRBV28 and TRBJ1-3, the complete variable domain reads DVKVTQSSRYLVKRTGEKVFLECVQDMDHENMFWYRQDPGLGLRLIYFSYDVKMKEKGDIPEGYSVSREKKERFSLILESASTNQTSMYLCASRPPGKGNTIYFGEGSWLTVV.

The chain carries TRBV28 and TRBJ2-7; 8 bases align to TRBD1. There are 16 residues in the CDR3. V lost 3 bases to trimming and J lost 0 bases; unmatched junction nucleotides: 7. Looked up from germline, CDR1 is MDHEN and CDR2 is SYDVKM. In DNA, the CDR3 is TGTGCCAGCAGTTTGTTCTCAGGGGGCTACTCCTACGAGCAGTACTTC. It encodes CASSLFSGGYSYEQYF. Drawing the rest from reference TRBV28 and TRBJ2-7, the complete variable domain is DVKVTQSSRYLVKRTGEKVFLECVQDMDHENMFWYRQDPGLGLRLIYFSYDVKMKEKGDIPEGYSVSREKKERFSLILESASTNQTSMYLCASSLFSGGYSYEQYFGPGTRLTVT.

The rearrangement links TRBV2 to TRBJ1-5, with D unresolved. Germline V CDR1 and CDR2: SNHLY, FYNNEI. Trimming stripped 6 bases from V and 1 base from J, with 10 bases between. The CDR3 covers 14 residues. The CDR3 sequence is CASRDTTSNQPQHF. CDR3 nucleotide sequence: TGTGCCAGCAGGGATACAACAAGCAATCAGCCCCAGCATTTT.

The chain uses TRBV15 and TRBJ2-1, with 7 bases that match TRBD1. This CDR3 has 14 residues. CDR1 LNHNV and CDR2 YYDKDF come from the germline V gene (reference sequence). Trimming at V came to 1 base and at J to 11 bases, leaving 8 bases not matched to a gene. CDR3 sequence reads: CATSRGLDRVQQFF. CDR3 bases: TGTGCCACCAGCAGAGGCCTAGACAGGGTGCAGCAGTTCTTC.

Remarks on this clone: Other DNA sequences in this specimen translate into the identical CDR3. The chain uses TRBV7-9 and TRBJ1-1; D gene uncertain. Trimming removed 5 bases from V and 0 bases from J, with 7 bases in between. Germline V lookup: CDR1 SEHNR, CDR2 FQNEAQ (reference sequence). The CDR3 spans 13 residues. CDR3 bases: TGTGCCAGCAGCCTTACATTGAACACTGAAGCTTTCTTT. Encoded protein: CASSLTLNTEAFF.